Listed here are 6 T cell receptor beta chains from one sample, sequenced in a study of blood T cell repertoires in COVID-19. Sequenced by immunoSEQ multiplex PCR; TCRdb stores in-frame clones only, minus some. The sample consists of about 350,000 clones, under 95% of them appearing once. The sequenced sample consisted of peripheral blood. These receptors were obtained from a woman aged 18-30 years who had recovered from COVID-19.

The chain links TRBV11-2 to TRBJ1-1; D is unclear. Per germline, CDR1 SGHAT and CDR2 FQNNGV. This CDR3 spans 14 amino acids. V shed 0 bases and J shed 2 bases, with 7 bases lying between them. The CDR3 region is CASSLDVVNTEAFF. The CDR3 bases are TGTGCCAGCAGCTTAGACGTAGTTAACACTGAAGCTTTCTTT.

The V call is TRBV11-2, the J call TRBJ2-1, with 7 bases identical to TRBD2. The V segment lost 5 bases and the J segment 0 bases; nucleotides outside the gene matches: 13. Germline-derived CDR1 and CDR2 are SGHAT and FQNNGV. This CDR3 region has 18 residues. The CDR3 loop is CASSGHPSGTSSYNEQFF. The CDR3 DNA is TGTGCCAGCAGCGGGCACCCTAGCGGAACGAGCTCCTACAATGAGCAGTTCTTC.

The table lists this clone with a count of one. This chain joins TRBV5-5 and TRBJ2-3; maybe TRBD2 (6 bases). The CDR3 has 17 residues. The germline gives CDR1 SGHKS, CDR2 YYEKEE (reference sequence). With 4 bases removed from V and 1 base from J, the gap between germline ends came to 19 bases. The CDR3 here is CASSPGGRGLGTDTQYF. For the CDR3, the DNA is TGTGCCAGCAGCCCCGGGGGTCGGGGACTCGGCACAGATACGCAGTATTTT.

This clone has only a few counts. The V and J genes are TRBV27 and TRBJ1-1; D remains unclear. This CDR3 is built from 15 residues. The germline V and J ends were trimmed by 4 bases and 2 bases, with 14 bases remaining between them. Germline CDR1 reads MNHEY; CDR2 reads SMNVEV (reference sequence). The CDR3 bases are TGTGCCAGCAGTTCCCATCAGAAACCCAACACTGAAGCTTTCTTT. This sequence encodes CASSSHQKPNTEAFF.

The DNA of the CDR3 is TGTGCCAGCACCTCGGGGGCAACTAATGAAAAACTGTTTTTT. Protein sequence: CASTSGATNEKLFF. V is TRBV7-9 and J is TRBJ1-4, with D tentatively TRBD1 (5 bases). V was clipped by 7 bases and J by 0 bases, with 9 bases between them. The CDR3 sequence is 14 residues long. Germline CDR1 is SEHNR and CDR2 is FQNEAQ (reference sequence).

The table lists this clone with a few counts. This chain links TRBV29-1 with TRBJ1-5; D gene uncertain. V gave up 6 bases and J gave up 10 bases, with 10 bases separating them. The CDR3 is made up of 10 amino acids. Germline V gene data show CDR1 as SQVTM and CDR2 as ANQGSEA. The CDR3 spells CSVGGQPQHF. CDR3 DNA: TGCAGCGTCGGAGGTCAACCCCAGCATTTT.